This T cell receptor (beta chain) was identified during a study of shared clonotypes between healthy human individuals (TCRdb year 2020). In the study overall: Three men and two women, aged 18 to 49 years, made up the cohort. For each donor, CD4 naive and CD4 memory were each given three plates, CD8 naive was given two plates, and CD8 memory was given one plate. The study deeply sequenced blood TCR repertoires of several healthy adults to estimate repertoire size and the extent of clonotype sharing between individuals. Different laboratories and diverse techniques were used to prepare libraries and sequence TCR repertoires, to increase sequencing depth and limit assay-specific biases. Per donor, leukapheresis produced somewhere between about 0.94 and 9 billion PBMCs.

Using the deep immunoSEQ assay, multiplex PCR amplified TCR CDR3 regions from genomic DNA. Extracted genomic DNA from each cell subset was distributed evenly across all wells of several immunoSEQ 96-well plates, and each plate was treated as a replicate. Each replicate PCR for sorted subsets received around 0.2 ug genomic DNA, equal to about 30,000 T cell genomes. Purified libraries were quantified with a Qubit 3.0 fluorometer, sized on a Bioanalyzer 2100, and re-quantified with the KAPA Library Quantification kit. Every immunoSEQ 96-well plate was sequenced on a separate single-read 150-cycle Illumina NextSeq 550 flow cell. In the paper's pipeline: Because the immunoSEQ output held only junctional sequences and lacked quality scores, the filtering could not match the filtering applied to full-length reads. To assign V/J genes and CDR3, sequences were annotated against IMGT germline references using PyIR, a Python wrapper for IgBLAST v1.9. Any read was removed if the V/J assignment was weak (E-value above 1e-6), the CDR3 was missing, or the read contained stop codons, out-of-frame junctions, or ambiguous translated residues. V3J clonotypes were defined as sequences sharing the same inferred V gene, J gene, and CDR3 amino acid sequence. To compute the percentage overlap between repertoires, the number of shared unique clonotypes was divided by the size of the smaller repertoire. Repertoire richness was assessed with RTK rarefaction, the Chao1 estimator, and Recon v2.1 estimates of unobserved clonotypes. OLGA was used to compute generation probabilities for all TCRbeta clonotypes that the gDNA method yielded from four donors. The immuneACCESS repertoire file appears here via TCRdb, limited to in-frame rearrangements. These files lack a portion of the clones; in checked studies, under half of the deficit traces to unresolved V genes, and the cause of the others is not known. That table furnishes V, J and clone size, whereas the DNA furnished D and trimming. Counted in this sample were 2 million to 2.5 million clones; roughly 95% of them appeared once. The ten most abundant clones make up 0.13% of the sample.

Worth noting for this clone: Its antigen specificity is not known. Base-call qualities are not available, and no considerably larger clone is one nucleotide away.

Beyond this particular receptor, the publication reports: When several donors were compared, the shared fraction of clonotypes was around 4.6% for naive CD4, less than 4% for naive CD8, more than 2% for memory CD4, and approximately 0.4% for memory CD8. Larger estimated clonotype richness was generally found for naive subsets than for memory subsets. Because the study included a small number of donors, the genetic and exposure-history diversity represented was limited. Based on pairwise subsampling, the degree of clonotype sharing among donors was expected to be affected by sequencing depth. Sampling was restricted to blood, and TCR repertoires in tissues likely differ from the TCR repertoires found in blood. Compared with non-shared clonotypes, the clonotypes found in all four sorted-subset donors had higher generation probabilities. Incomplete sequencing was indicated by rarefaction of sorted-subset datasets, despite the large sequencing depth.

Healthy HIV-negative adults with no recently reported acute infections or vaccinations were included as donors. Every donor was a Caucasian adult living in Nashville, Tennessee, USA. Magnetic negative selection was used to enrich CD4+ T cells, after which naive cells were positively selected on CD45RA and the negative fraction became the memory subset. After blood collection by leukapheresis, PBMCs were isolated using Ficoll-Histopaque density gradient centrifugation and then cryopreserved in the vapor phase of liquid nitrogen. Analytical flow cytometry was used to check the purity and quantity of each magnetically sorted T cell population. From each sorted fraction, genomic DNA was isolated and quantified by UV absorbance on a Nanodrop 2000c. The sample taken for sequencing was naive CD4+ T cells sorted from blood. The cell subset or site label for this specimen denotes: CD45RA+ positively selected. This clonotype was sampled from a man between 18 and 29 years old in good health.

The DNA is as follows: TGTGCCATCAGTGAGGAGCGGGGGGCCTCCGGGGAGCTGTTTTTT. Its translation is CAISEERGASGELFF. Recombination connected TRBV10-3 to TRBJ2-2; 9 bases in the middle match TRBD2. Trimming takes 2 bases off V and 6 bases off J; junction bases not matched to a gene: 4. The CDR3 numbers 15 residues from cysteine through phenylalanine. The read is trimmed to its CDR3 DNA, 45 bases read in frame from base 1. CDR1 and CDR2 were assigned from the germline V gene as ENHRY and SYGVKD.